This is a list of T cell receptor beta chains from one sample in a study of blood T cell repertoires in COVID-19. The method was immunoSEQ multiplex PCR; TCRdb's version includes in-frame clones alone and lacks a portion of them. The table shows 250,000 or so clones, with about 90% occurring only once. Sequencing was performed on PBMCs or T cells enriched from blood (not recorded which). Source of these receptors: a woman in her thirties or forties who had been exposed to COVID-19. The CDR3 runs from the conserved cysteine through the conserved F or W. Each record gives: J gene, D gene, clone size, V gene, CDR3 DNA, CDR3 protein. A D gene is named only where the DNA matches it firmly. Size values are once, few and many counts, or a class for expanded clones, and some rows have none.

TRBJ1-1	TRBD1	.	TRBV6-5	TGTGCCAGCAGCCTGGACAGGGGAAGATGGGCTGAAGCTTTCTTT	CASSLDRGRWAEAFF
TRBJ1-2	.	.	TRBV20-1	TGCAGTGCTAGTCGGGGGGAGGGCGATGGCTACACCTTC	CSASRGEGDGYTF
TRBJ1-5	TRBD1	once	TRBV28	TGTGCCAGCAGTGGAGGGACAGGCCGCAATCAGCCCCAGCATTTT	CASSGGTGRNQPQHF
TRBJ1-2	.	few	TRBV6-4	TGTGCCAGCAGCGAGTACCCGAGGGACTATGGCTACACCTTC	CASSEYPRDYGYTF
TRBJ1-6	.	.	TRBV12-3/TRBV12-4	TGTGCCAGCAGTCCGATGGGGAGATCACCCCTCCACTTT	CASSPMGRSPLHF
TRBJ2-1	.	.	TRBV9	TGTGCCAGCAGCCCCCCGGTCAATGAGCAGTTCTTC	CASSPPVNEQFF
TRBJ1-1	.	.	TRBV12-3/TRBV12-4	TGTGCCAGCAGTCCAACAGGGTCTGAAGCTTTCTTT	CASSPTGSEAFF
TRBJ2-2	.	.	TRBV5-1	TGCGCCAGCAGCTTGGGGGACACAAACACCGGGGAGCTGTTTTTT	CASSLGDTNTGELFF
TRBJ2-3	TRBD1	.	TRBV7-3	TGTGCCAGCAGCTTGACAGGGATCACAGATACGCAGTATTTT	CASSLTGITDTQYF
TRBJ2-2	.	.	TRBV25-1	TGTGCCAGCAACAGGGAAGGGGCGAACACCGGGGAGCTGTTTTTT	CASNREGANTGELFF
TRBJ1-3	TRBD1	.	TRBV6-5	TGTGCCAGCAGTTACGCGGGACAGCGCTCTGGAAACACCATATATTTT	CASSYAGQRSGNTIYF
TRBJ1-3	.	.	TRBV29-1	TGCAGCGTTCAGGCTATTTACTCTGGAAACACCATATATTTT	CSVQAIYSGNTIYF
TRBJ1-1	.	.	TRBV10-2	TGCGCCAGCAGTGTTCGTTCAGGGGAAGCGATTACTGAAGCTTTCTTT	CASSVRSGEAITEAFF
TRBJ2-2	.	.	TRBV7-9	TGTGCCAGCAGCTACCGGACAGTGGACACCGGGGAGCTGTTTTTT	CASSYRTVDTGELFF
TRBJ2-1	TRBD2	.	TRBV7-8	TGTGCCGCCGCGGGGGGGCCGGGACTAGCGGGAGGGCCCTACAATGAGCAGTTCTTC	CAAAGGPGLAGGPYNEQFF
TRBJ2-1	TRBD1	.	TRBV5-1	TGCGCCAGCAGCTTGGCCGGACAGGGAACGTTTAATGAGCAGTTCTTC	CASSLAGQGTFNEQFF
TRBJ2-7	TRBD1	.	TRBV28	TGTGCCAGCGGGACAGGGGGAGTCCACGAGCAGTACTTC	CASGTGGVHEQYF
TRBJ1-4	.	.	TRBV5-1	TGCGCCAGCAGCCCAATATCGGGGACAACTAATGAAAAACTGTTTTTT	CASSPISGTTNEKLFF
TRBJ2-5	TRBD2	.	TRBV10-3	TGTGCCACGGCCCCTAGCGGACCGCAAGAGACCCAGTACTTC	CATAPSGPQETQYF
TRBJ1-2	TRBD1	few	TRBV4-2	TGTGCCAGCAGCCAAGTTGAGGACAGGGAGGGCTACACCTTC	CASSQVEDREGYTF
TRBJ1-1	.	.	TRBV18	TGTGCCAGCTCACCAGTCCGGGGGGATACTGAAGCTTTCTTT	CASSPVRGDTEAFF
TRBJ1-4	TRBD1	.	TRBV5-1	TGCGCCAGCAGCCCTATGACAGGGGCGGATGAAAAACTGTTTTTT	CASSPMTGADEKLFF
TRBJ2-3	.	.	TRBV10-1	TGCGCCAGCAGTGAGTCAGGGGTCGAGGCAGATACGCAGTATTTT	CASSESGVEADTQYF
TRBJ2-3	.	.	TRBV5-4	TGTGCCAGCAGCTTCTCGGGGGGCTCAGATACGCAGTATTTT	CASSFSGGSDTQYF
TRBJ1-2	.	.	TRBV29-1	TGCAGCGTTGGCGGAATGGAAGGCTACACCTTC	CSVGGMEGYTF
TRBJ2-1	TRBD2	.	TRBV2	TGTGCCAGCAGAGGGACTAGCGGGAGGGTCTCCTACAATGAGCAGTTCTTC	CASRGTSGRVSYNEQFF
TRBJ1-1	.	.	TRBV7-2	TGTGCCAGCAGCTTAAGGAGAAGGGGAAACGGAAGCACTGAAGCTTTCTTT	CASSLRRRGNGSTEAFF
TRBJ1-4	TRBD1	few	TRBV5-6	TGTGCCAGCAGCTTTCAGGGGGGAATTGAAAAACTGTTTTTT	CASSFQGGIEKLFF
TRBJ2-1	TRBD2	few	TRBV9	TGTGCCAGCAGCGTAGGGACTAGCCATGAGCAGTTCTTC	CASSVGTSHEQFF
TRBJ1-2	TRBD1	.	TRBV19	TGTGCCAGTAGTAGACAGGGGGCGAACTATGGCTACACCTTC	CASSRQGANYGYTF
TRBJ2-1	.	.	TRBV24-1	TGTGCCACCAGTGATTTGAGCGGCTACAATGAGCAGTTCTTC	CATSDLSGYNEQFF
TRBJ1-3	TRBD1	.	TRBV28	TGTGCCAGCAGAAGGACAGGGCCCGGAAACACCATATATTTT	CASRRTGPGNTIYF
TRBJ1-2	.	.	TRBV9	TGTGCCAGCAGCGCAGGGGCCGGTGGCTACACCTTC	CASSAGAGGYTF
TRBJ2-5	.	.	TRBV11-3	TGTGCCAGCAGCTCCGGTAGGGGACACCTACCCGGGACCCAGTACTTC	CASSSGRGHLPGTQYF
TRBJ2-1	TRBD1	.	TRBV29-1	TGCAGCGTTGAATTAGGGGGCGCGGCAGGTGAGCAGTTCTTC	CSVELGGAAGEQFF
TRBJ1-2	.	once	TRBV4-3	TGCGCCAGCAGCCAAGACGCCGGGACAAAAGGTGGCTACACCTTC	CASSQDAGTKGGYTF
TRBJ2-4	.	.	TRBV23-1	TGCGCCAGCAACCTAACACAGGGAGCCAAAAACATTCAGTACTTC	CASNLTQGAKNIQYF
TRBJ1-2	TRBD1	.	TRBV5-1	TGCGCCAGCAGCACCACGGACAGGAGGTATGGCTACACCTTC	CASSTTDRRYGYTF
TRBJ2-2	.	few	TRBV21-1	TGTGCCAGCAGCATGGGGGCGCTGTTTTTT	CASSMGALFF
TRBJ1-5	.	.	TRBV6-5	TGTGCCAGCGCACTACCAGCAACGGTTTACCACCCCCAGCATTTT	CASALPATVYHPQHF
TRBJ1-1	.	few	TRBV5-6	TGTGCCAGCAGCTTGGGGGGCAGGGACACTGAAGCTTTCTTT	CASSLGGRDTEAFF
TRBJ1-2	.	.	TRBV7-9	TGTGCCAGCAATCCAAGCGGCGGAAACTATGGCTACACCTTC	CASNPSGGNYGYTF
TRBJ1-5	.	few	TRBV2	TGTGCCAGCAGTGAAAAGGGGAATCAGCCCCAGCATTTT	CASSEKGNQPQHF
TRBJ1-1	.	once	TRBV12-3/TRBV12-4	TGTGCCAGCAGGTCGGACGGGAAAGCTGAAGCTTTCTTT	CASRSDGKAEAFF
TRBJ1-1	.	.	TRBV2	TGTGCCAGCAGTGTACAGAGGAACACTGAAGCTTTCTTT	CASSVQRNTEAFF
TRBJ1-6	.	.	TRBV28	TGTGCCAGCAGCTTGGACACCAATAATTCACCCCTCCACTTT	CASSLDTNNSPLHF
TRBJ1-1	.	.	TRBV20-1	TGCAGTGCTGGCTTCGCTGAAGCTTTCTTT	CSAGFAEAFF
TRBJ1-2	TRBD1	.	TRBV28	TGTGCCAGCAGTGGGACAGGGAGGTTTGGGTACTATGGCTACACCTTC	CASSGTGRFGYYGYTF
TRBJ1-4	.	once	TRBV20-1	TGCAGTGCTAGAGTCGAGCGGAGGCTTTTTTTT	CSARVERRLFF
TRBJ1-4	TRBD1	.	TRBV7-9	TGTGCCAGCAGCTCTTGGGACAGGGGGGTTAATGAAAAACTGTTTTTT	CASSSWDRGVNEKLFF
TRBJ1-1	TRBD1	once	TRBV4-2	TGTGCCAGCAGCCAAGGTGACAGGGCGGCGACTGAAGCTTTCTTT	CASSQGDRAATEAFF
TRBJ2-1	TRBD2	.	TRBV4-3	TGCGCCAGCAGCCAAGATCGGGGGGGGAGATACAATGAGCAGTTCTTC	CASSQDRGGRYNEQFF
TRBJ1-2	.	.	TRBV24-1	TGTGCCACCAGTGATACCCGTGGACACATTTATGGCTACACCTTC	CATSDTRGHIYGYTF
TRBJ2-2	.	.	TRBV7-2	TGTGCCAGCAGCCCGCTTGCGGGGTTTCCCGGGGAGCTGTTTTTT	CASSPLAGFPGELFF
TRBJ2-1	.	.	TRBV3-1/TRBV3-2	TGTGCCAGCAGCCGCTCTTCCGGTGAGCAGTTCTTC	CASSRSSGEQFF
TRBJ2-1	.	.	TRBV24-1	TGTGCCACCAGTGCGCGGCCAGTCTACAATGAGCAGTTCTTC	CATSARPVYNEQFF
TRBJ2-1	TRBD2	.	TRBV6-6	TGTGCCAGCAGTCTGACCGGGACTAGCGGACTTTACAATGAGCAGTTCTTC	CASSLTGTSGLYNEQFF
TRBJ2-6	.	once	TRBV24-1	TGTGCCACCAGTGATTTTTCGGTCCTCGGGGCCAACGTCCTGACTTTC	CATSDFSVLGANVLTF
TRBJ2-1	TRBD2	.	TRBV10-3	TGTGCCATCGGGCGGGAGTCCTACAATGAGCAGTTCTTC	CAIGRESYNEQFF